One and the same sample provided the 10 T cell receptor beta chains below, sequenced in a study of blood T cell repertoires in COVID-19. Profiling relied on immunoSEQ multiplex PCR, and the TCRdb table lists in-frame clones only, not all of them. The sample consists of about 220,000 clones, 70% to 90% of them appearing once. The specimen was peripheral blood. These receptors all stem from a man in his fifties who had recovered from COVID-19.

CDR3 region: CASSWGVTYEQYF. For the CDR3, the DNA is TGTGCCAGTAGCTGGGGGGTCACCTACGAGCAGTACTTC. The rearrangement uses TRBV19 and TRBJ2-7; D may be TRBD2 (6 bases). The CDR3 has 13 amino acids. The germline V gene encodes CDR1 LNHDA and CDR2 SQIVND (reference sequence). V shed 6 bases and J shed 2 bases, with 11 bases lying between them.

This clone was seen only a few times. The chain joins TRBV5-6 to TRBJ1-1; weak D call: TRBD1 (6 bases). The CDR3 is 16 residues long. In germline, CDR1 is SGHDT, CDR2 YYEEEE. V lost 4 bases to trimming and J lost 2 bases, with 18 bases between them. CDR3 sequence: CASSRGGGTRNTEAFF. The CDR3 region has the DNA TGTGCCAGCAGCCGCGGCGGGGGCACCAGAAACACTGAAGCTTTCTTT.

The chain recombines TRBV6-5 with TRBJ2-5, with 8 bases that match TRBD1. Germline values: CDR1 MNHEY, CDR2 SVGAGI. The length of the CDR3 is 16 residues. The J segment lost 1 base and the V segment lost 4 bases, leaving 8 bases of the junction unmatched. CDR3 nucleotides: TGTGCCAGCAGTTTGGGCAGGGGGCTTTCCCAAGAGACCCAGTACTTC. As protein: CASSLGRGLSQETQYF.

This chain connects TRBV19 to TRBJ1-2; maybe TRBD1 (6 bases). V lost 7 bases and J 8 bases, leaving 11 bases between the germline ends. The CDR3 is 11 residues long. Germline V gene lookup returns CDR1 LNHDA and CDR2 SQIVND (reference sequence). This chain's CDR3 is CASTGEKGYTF. The CDR3 DNA sequence: TGTGCCAGTACAGGGGAAAAGGGCTACACCTTC.

The chain is built from TRBV5-8 and TRBJ2-7; 9 nucleotides agree with TRBD1. Germline CDR1 and CDR2: SGHTS and YDEGEE. The CDR3 runs 14 residues. Unmatched junction bases numbered 4, after V lost 4 bases and J lost 2 bases. The CDR3 bases are TGTGCCAGCAGCCTGCGACAGGGGGCCTACGAGCAGTACTTC. This gives the protein CASSLRQGAYEQYF.

The rearrangement uses TRBV5-1 and TRBJ1-4, with 10 positions matching TRBD1. The ends lost 5 bases at V and 6 bases at J; junction bases unmatched: 10. CDR1 and CDR2 from the germline V gene are SGHRS and YFSETQ. The CDR3 loop spans 16 amino acids. CDR3 DNA sequence: TGCGCCAGCAGACTGAGTCTGGGGACAGGGGATGAAAAACTGTTTTTT. This encodes CASRLSLGTGDEKLFF. Drawing the rest from reference TRBV5-1 and TRBJ1-4, the complete variable domain is KAGVTQTPRYLIKTRGQQVTLSCSPISGHRSVSWYQQTPGQGLQFLFEYFSETQRNKGNFPGRFSGRQFSNSRSEMNVSTLELGDSALYLCASRLSLGTGDEKLFFGSGTQLSVL.

The chain couples TRBV25-1 to TRBJ1-2, with unresolved D. The V end lost 1 base, the J end lost 1 base, and 4 bases lay between the germline ends. Germline V lookup: CDR1 MGHDK, CDR2 SYGVNS. This CDR3 has 13 amino acids. The CDR3 bases are TGTGCCAGCAGTGAATTTATTAACTATGGCTACACCTTC. Translation gives CASSEFINYGYTF.

About this clone: Other nucleotide sequences in the sample specify the same CDR3. The chain couples TRBV11-2 to TRBJ2-3; D is undetermined. The CDR3 covers 12 residues. Trimming cost V 1 base and J 5 bases, with 4 bases left between them. The germline V gene has CDR1 SGHAT and CDR2 FQNNGV. CDR3 nucleotide sequence: TGTGCCAGCAGCTTAGGTCGAGATACGCAGTATTTT. Translated: CASSLGRDTQYF.

Only one count was recorded for this clone. The genes are TRBV5-5 and TRBJ2-5; TRBD1 aligns across 9 bases. The CDR3 sequence is 16 residues long. The trim removed 2 bases at V and 5 bases at J, leaving 10 bases unmatched. The germline CDR1 and CDR2 sequences are SGHKS and YYEKEE (reference sequence). CDR3 sequence (DNA): TGTGCCAGCAGCTTCGACGGACAGGGGCATCGTGAGACCCAGTACTTC. Translating gives CASSFDGQGHRETQYF. The whole variable domain, filled in from reference TRBV5-5 and TRBJ2-5, reads DAGVTQSPTHLIKTRGQQVTLRCSPISGHKSVSWYQQVLGQGPQFIFQYYEKEERGRGNFPDRFSARQFPNYSSELNVNALLLGDSALYLCASSFDGQGHRETQYFGPGTRLLVL.

The CDR3 bases are TGTGCCAGCAGTGACAGGAATCAGCCCCAGCATTTT. It codes for CASSDRNQPQHF. The chain uses TRBV7-9 and TRBJ1-5, with D possibly being TRBD1 (6 bases). V lost 6 bases, J lost 4 bases, and 7 bases lay in between. CDR1 SEHNR and CDR2 FQNEAQ come from the germline V gene (reference sequence). The CDR3 has 12 amino acids.